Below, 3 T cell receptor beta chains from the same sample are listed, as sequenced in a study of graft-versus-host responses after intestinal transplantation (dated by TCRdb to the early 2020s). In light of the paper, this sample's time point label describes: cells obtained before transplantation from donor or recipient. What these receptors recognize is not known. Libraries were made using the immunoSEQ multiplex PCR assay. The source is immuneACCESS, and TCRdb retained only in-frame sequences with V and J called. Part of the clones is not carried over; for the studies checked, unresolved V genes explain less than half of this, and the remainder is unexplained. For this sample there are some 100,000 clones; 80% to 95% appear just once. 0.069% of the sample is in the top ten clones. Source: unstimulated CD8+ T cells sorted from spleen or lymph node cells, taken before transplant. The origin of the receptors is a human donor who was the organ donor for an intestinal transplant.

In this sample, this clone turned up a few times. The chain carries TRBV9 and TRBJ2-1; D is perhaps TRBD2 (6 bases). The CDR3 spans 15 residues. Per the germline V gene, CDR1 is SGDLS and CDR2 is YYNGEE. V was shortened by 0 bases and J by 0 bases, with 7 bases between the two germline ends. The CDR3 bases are TGTGCCAGCAGCGTAGGCGGGACCTCCTACAATGAGCAGTTCTTC. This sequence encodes CASSVGGTSYNEQFF.

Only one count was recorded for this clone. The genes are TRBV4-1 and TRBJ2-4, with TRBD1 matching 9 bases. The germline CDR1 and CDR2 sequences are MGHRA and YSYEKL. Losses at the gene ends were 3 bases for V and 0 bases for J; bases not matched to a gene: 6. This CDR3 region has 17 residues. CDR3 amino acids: CASSQGGQGLAKNIQYF. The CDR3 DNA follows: TGCGCCAGCAGCCAGGGCGGACAGGGGCTAGCCAAAAACATTCAGTACTTC.

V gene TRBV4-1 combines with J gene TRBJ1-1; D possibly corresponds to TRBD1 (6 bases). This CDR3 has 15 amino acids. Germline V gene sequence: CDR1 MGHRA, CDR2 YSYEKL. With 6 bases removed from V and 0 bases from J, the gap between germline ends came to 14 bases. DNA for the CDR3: TGCGCCAGCAGGCCACAGGGATTGATGAACACTGAAGCTTTCTTT. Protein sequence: CASRPQGLMNTEAFF.